This is a list of T cell receptor beta chains from one sample in a study of blood T cells in healthy people across ages. TCRdb re-analysed the 5' RACE reads in MiXCR, keeping a single row per CDR3 protein. The sample shows roughly 1.4 million distinct CDR3 sequences, 59% of them seen only once. Sequencing was performed on blood. The receptor source for this set is a man between 18 and 35 years old in good health. The CDR3 runs from the conserved cysteine through the conserved F or W. Rows give clone size only sometimes, using once, few, many, or a class for an expanded clone.

CDR3: CASTGRGTEAFF; J: TRBJ1-1; V: TRBV12-3/TRBV12-4; size: -
CDR3: CASSLETGGAFEKLFF; J: TRBJ1-4; V: TRBV27; size: -
CDR3: CSASTPEAKNIQYF; J: TRBJ2-4; V: TRBV20-1; size: few
CDR3: CASSQERGGAGQPQHF; J: TRBJ1-5; V: TRBV4-1; size: -
CDR3: CASSRGGAYNEQFF; J: TRBJ2-1; V: TRBV3-1; size: -
CDR3: CASSLFLGDYEQYF; J: -; V: TRBV4-1; size: -
CDR3: CASSLWGSDSNQPQHF; J: TRBJ1-5; V: TRBV7-2; size: -
CDR3: CASSYSARTLNTEAFF; J: TRBJ1-1; V: TRBV6-5; size: -
CDR3: CASSSGNGGAYNEQFF; J: TRBJ2-1; V: TRBV7-9; size: few
CDR3: CSATVGTGSYEQYF; J: TRBJ2-7; V: TRBV20-1; size: -
CDR3: CASSPRGAPAMSEQYF; J: TRBJ2-7; V: TRBV7-9; size: few
CDR3: CAIRKNTGELFF; J: TRBJ2-2; V: TRBV10-3; size: -
CDR3: CASTPELNSPLHF; J: TRBJ1-6; V: TRBV7-9; size: -
CDR3: CASSLGRPGYWDYGYTF; J: TRBJ1-2; V: TRBV7-9; size: -
CDR3: CASSPGIWGEQFF; J: TRBJ2-1; V: TRBV6-2/TRBV6-3; size: -
CDR3: CASSLGQGGETQYF; J: TRBJ2-5; V: TRBV12-3/TRBV12-4; size: -
CDR3: CSARDVDGTDRGLQYF; J: TRBJ2-4; V: TRBV20-1; size: few
CDR3: CASSLLTGREQYF; J: TRBJ2-7; V: TRBV7-2; size: few
CDR3: CASTDLAGVTDTQYF; J: TRBJ2-3; V: TRBV7-9; size: -
CDR3: CASMGFLRDTEAFF; J: TRBJ1-1; V: TRBV6-2/TRBV6-3; size: once
CDR3: CSVEGLAPSYNEQFF; J: TRBJ2-1; V: TRBV29-1; size: -
CDR3: CASSWGRLPSDHNEQFF; J: TRBJ2-1; V: TRBV7-8; size: -
CDR3: CASAMGGDTEAFF; J: TRBJ1-1; V: TRBV14; size: -
CDR3: CASSGSRNTGELFF; J: TRBJ2-2; V: TRBV7-9; size: -
CDR3: CACSGTGVQNIQYF; J: TRBJ2-4; V: TRBV4-1; size: -
CDR3: CASSQAGARAAKNIQYF; J: TRBJ2-4; V: TRBV4-1; size: -
CDR3: CAMGTTYEQYF; J: -; V: TRBV10-3; size: -
CDR3: CASSLVSLESSYEQYF; J: TRBJ2-7; V: TRBV5-1; size: few
CDR3: CASSQLVRDPYNEQFF; J: TRBJ2-1; V: TRBV4-1; size: -
CDR3: CASRVRTGDQETQYF; J: TRBJ2-5; V: TRBV2; size: -
CDR3: CASSGRDREFTEAFF; J: TRBJ1-1; V: TRBV7-9; size: many
CDR3: CASSTGQGRRLAKNIQYF; J: TRBJ2-4; V: TRBV6-2/TRBV6-3; size: -
CDR3: CAIRNRDNQPQHF; J: TRBJ1-5; V: TRBV10-3; size: few
CDR3: CASSQVGDRGNEQYF; J: TRBJ2-7; V: TRBV4-1; size: few
CDR3: CASSFDSPQETQYF; J: TRBJ2-5; V: TRBV5-1; size: -
CDR3: CASSFNPGDTEQFF; J: TRBJ2-1; V: TRBV7-6; size: -
CDR3: CASSQLYSGGAYEQYF; J: TRBJ2-7; V: TRBV7-9; size: once
CDR3: CASSQPRDRGRRLWYF; J: TRBJ2-7; V: TRBV4-1; size: -
CDR3: CATSPPLREDEQFF; J: TRBJ2-1; V: TRBV4-1; size: -
CDR3: CASTSQGLRGEQYF; J: TRBJ2-5; V: TRBV28; size: -
CDR3: CASSMMGRGSYSSTDTQYF; J: TRBJ2-3; V: TRBV5-5; size: -
CDR3: CAISDPTSGGPGDTQYF; J: TRBJ2-3; V: TRBV10-3; size: few
CDR3: CASSQMASGTQETQYF; J: TRBJ2-5; V: TRBV4-2; size: -
CDR3: CSVEDPGTSAGQYF; J: TRBJ2-4; V: TRBV29-1; size: few
CDR3: CASSPRDRVLVYEQYF; J: TRBJ2-7; V: TRBV12-3/TRBV12-4; size: -
CDR3: CASSLGLAGPNTDTQYF; J: TRBJ2-3; V: TRBV5-1; size: -
CDR3: CSAIHGTSLEQYF; J: TRBJ2-7; V: TRBV20-1; size: few
CDR3: CASSQGRALSYEQYF; J: TRBJ2-7; V: TRBV3-1; size: -
CDR3: CASRAQGAGNTIYF; J: TRBJ1-3; V: TRBV7-9; size: -
CDR3: CSARGAGTKREQYF; J: TRBJ2-7; V: TRBV20-1; size: -
CDR3: CASSPRARETEAFF; J: TRBJ1-1; V: TRBV3-1; size: -
CDR3: CASSLQGGYTF; J: TRBJ1-2; V: TRBV12-3/TRBV12-4; size: -
CDR3: CSAGLGTGYSNQPQHF; J: TRBJ1-5; V: TRBV20-1; size: -
CDR3: CSARVSNNVQFF; J: TRBJ2-1; V: TRBV20-1; size: -
CDR3: CASSATSEDEQYF; J: TRBJ2-5; V: TRBV27; size: few
CDR3: CASSEDLVGEKLFF; J: TRBJ1-4; V: TRBV2; size: -
CDR3: CSVEVAGGNTEAFF; J: TRBJ1-1; V: TRBV29-1; size: few
CDR3: CASSYVAGDLEQFF; J: TRBJ2-1; V: TRBV6-5; size: few
CDR3: CAIRTGSLMEQYF; J: TRBJ2-4; V: TRBV10-3; size: few
CDR3: CASSLVGKGSYNSPLHF; J: TRBJ1-6; V: TRBV7-8; size: -